The next 20 T cell receptor beta chains were all read from a single sample in a study of shared clonotypes between healthy human individuals. Sequencing used immunoSEQ multiplex PCR; TCRdb keeps in-frame clones, though not all of them. The table lists about 490,000 clones, 70% to 80% of them singletons. The specimen sequenced was PBMCs. These receptors were obtained from a middle-aged woman in good health. Some clones in this sample may be carry-over from other donors' samples.

The chain uses TRBV4-1 and TRBJ2-2; D is ambiguous. V shed 2 bases and J shed 9 bases, with 7 bases lying between them. The CDR3 totals 12 residues. The V gene's germline CDR1 is MGHRA and CDR2 YSYEKL. CDR3 DNA sequence: TGCGCCAGCAGCCAACAGAGCCGGGAGCTGTTTTTT. This gives the protein CASSQQSRELFF.

In this sample, this clone turned up once. This chain connects TRBV5-1 to TRBJ2-1; 10 positions agree with TRBD2. CDR3 size: 15 residues. J was trimmed by 9 bases and V by 4 bases; bases with no gene match: 10. Germline values: CDR1 SGHRS, CDR2 YFSETQ. The CDR3 DNA follows: TGCGCCAGCAGCAAAGCGGGAGGGCCGGGAAGTGAGCAGTTCTTC. Translated, it gives CASSKAGGPGSEQFF. Based on the CDR3 plus reference TRBV5-1 and TRBJ2-1, the full variable domain is KAGVTQTPRYLIKTRGQQVTLSCSPISGHRSVSWYQQTPGQGLQFLFEYFSETQRNKGNFPGRFSGRQFSNSRSEMNVSTLELGDSALYLCASSKAGGPGSEQFFGPGTRLTVL.

This clone was seen many times. Other DNA sequences in the sample encode the same CDR3. The chain recombines TRBV29-1 with TRBJ1-2; D ambiguous. CDR1 is SQVTM and CDR2 is ANQGSEA in the germline V gene. The length of the CDR3 is 11 residues. Trimming pared 5 bases from V and 3 bases from J, leaving 7 bases between. CDR3 protein: CSVLTHYGYTF. CDR3 coding DNA: TGCAGCGTTTTGACCCACTATGGCTACACCTTC.

This sequence joins TRBV10-1 and TRBJ2-1; 11 nucleotides agree with TRBD2. CDR3 size: 19 residues. Germline assignment: CDR1 WNHNN and CDR2 SYGVQD (reference sequence). The ends lost 3 bases at V and 5 bases at J; junction bases unmatched: 15. The CDR3 is CASSDVGFNPGLADNEQFF. The CDR3 nucleotides are TGCGCCAGCAGTGATGTAGGGTTTAACCCGGGACTAGCGGACAATGAGCAGTTCTTC.

This chain connects TRBV7-9 to TRBJ2-5; a possible D gene is TRBD1 (8 bases). V shed 5 bases and J shed 5 bases, with 18 bases lying between them. This CDR3 has 15 amino acids. Germline CDR1 reads SEHNR; CDR2 reads FQNEAQ (reference sequence). The CDR3 bases are TGTGCCAGCAGCGTACGACAGGGGACTATGGAGACCCAGTACTTC. It yields the protein CASSVRQGTMETQYF. Full variable domain (remainder filled in from reference TRBV7-9 and TRBJ2-5): DTGVSQNPRHKITKRGQNVTFRCDPISEHNRLYWYRQTLGQGPEFLTYFQNEAQLEKSRLLSDRFSAERPKGSFSTLEIQRTEQGDSAMYLCASSVRQGTMETQYFGPGTRLLVL.

This chain connects TRBV10-3 to TRBJ2-7; weak D call: TRBD2 (7 bases). The germline V gene has CDR1 ENHRY and CDR2 SYGVKD. V was pared by 8 bases and J by 4 bases, with 18 bases between. This CDR3 is 14 amino acids long. CDR3 region: CAIGGAGEVYEQYF. The CDR3, as DNA: TGTGCCATCGGGGGGGCGGGAGAAGTGTACGAGCAGTACTTC.

Many counts were recorded for this clone. This chain uses TRBV29-1 with TRBJ2-1, with a weak D call TRBD2 (5 bases). CDR3 length equals 14 residues. The germline CDR1 and CDR2 sequences are SQVTM and ANQGSEA. V lost 4 bases and J 5 bases, leaving 15 bases between the germline ends. The CDR3, as DNA: TGCAGCGTTGCAAAGGACTTCATTAACAATGAGCAGTTCTTC. This translates into CSVAKDFINNEQFF.

This chain uses TRBV7-8 with TRBJ1-3; the match to TRBD1 covers 7 bases. This CDR3 is 15 amino acids long. Looked up from germline, CDR1 is SGHVS and CDR2 is FQNEAQ. V was pared by 5 bases and J by 3 bases, with 7 bases of the junction left unmatched. The CDR3 loop is CASSAGTARGNTIYF. CDR3 DNA sequence: TGTGCCAGCAGCGCCGGGACAGCTCGTGGAAACACCATATATTTT.

The chain employs TRBV19 and TRBJ2-3, with 8 bases matching TRBD2. CDR3 length equals 13 residues. J lost 7 bases, V lost 5 bases, and 5 bases had no gene match. Germline V CDR1 and CDR2: LNHDA, SQIVND (reference sequence). The CDR3 loop is CASSGLAGYTQYF. CDR3 bases: TGTGCCAGTAGTGGGTTAGCGGGGTATACGCAGTATTTT.

V and J are TRBV19 and TRBJ2-7; D gene unclear. Germline CDR1 LNHDA, CDR2 SQIVND (reference sequence). This CDR3 comprises 12 residues. V was clipped by 4 bases and J by 1 base, with 5 bases between them. The chain's CDR3 is CASSSSSYEQYF. The DNA of the CDR3 is TGTGCCAGTAGTAGCTCTTCCTACGAGCAGTACTTC.

This chain links TRBV7-2 with TRBJ2-7; no definite D call. Trimming removed 4 bases at V and 6 bases at J, with 10 bases between. Germline V gene lookup returns CDR1 SGHTA and CDR2 FQGNSA. CDR3 size: 12 residues. In nucleotides, the CDR3 is TGTGCCAGCAGCTCCCGTAGCACCGAGCAGTACTTC. Residues: CASSSRSTEQYF.

This clone was detected a few times. The chain uses TRBV10-3 and TRBJ2-2; the D gene is possibly TRBD1 (6 bases). V gave up 6 bases and J gave up 7 bases, with 12 bases separating them. The CDR3 covers 13 residues. Germline V gene lookup returns CDR1 ENHRY and CDR2 SYGVKD. The CDR3: CAIRQGTVGELFF. Here the CDR3 DNA reads TGTGCCATCAGGCAGGGGACGGTCGGGGAGCTGTTTTTT.

This chain connects TRBV18 to TRBJ1-1, with D unresolved. Germline V gene lookup returns CDR1 KGHSH and CDR2 LQKENI. The V gene lost 3 bases and the J gene lost 1 base, with 9 bases spanning the gap. The CDR3 runs to 14 residues. As DNA, the CDR3 is TGTGCCAGCTCACCCGGAGTGGAGAACACTGAAGCTTTCTTT. Its protein product is CASSPGVENTEAFF.

The chain recombines TRBV10-2 with TRBJ2-1, with 9 bases lining up with TRBD2. In germline, CDR1 is WSHSY, CDR2 SAAADI. V lost 2 bases to trimming and J lost 4 bases; unmatched junction nucleotides: 18. CDR3 size: 20 residues. CDR3 protein: CASSEIRFSGRVSGYNEQFF. DNA for the CDR3: TGCGCCAGCAGTGAGATAAGGTTTAGCGGGAGAGTTTCGGGTTACAATGAGCAGTTCTTC.

In its sample, this clone was seen once. V usage is TRBV4-3 and J usage is TRBJ2-6, with 7 bases matching TRBD1. V lost 2 bases and J lost 4; bases outside the gene matches: 11. CDR3 length equals 18 residues. The germline CDR1 and CDR2 sequences are LGHNA and YSLEER. The CDR3 DNA reads TGCGCCAGCAGCCAAAGCTGGGCAGGGGGACGGGGGGCCAACGTCCTGACTTTC. This translates into CASSQSWAGGRGANVLTF.

The rearrangement joins TRBV5-5 to TRBJ2-3; tentatively, D is TRBD1 or TRBD2 (6 bases each). Germline V CDR1 and CDR2: SGHKS, YYEKEE (reference sequence). V lost 0 bases and J lost 0, with 14 bases in between. This CDR3 region has 17 residues. DNA of the CDR3: TGTGCCAGCAGCTTGGCCCCGGGCGGGACAAGCACAGATACGCAGTATTTT. Translating gives CASSLAPGGTSTDTQYF.

The V call is TRBV13, the J call TRBJ2-7; 10 bases fit TRBD1. The V segment lost 5 bases and the J segment 9 bases; nucleotides outside the gene matches: 10. CDR3 size: 14 residues. Germline V CDR1 and CDR2: PRHDT, FYEKMQ (reference sequence). CDR3: CASSPRDRGPGQYF. Written as DNA, the CDR3 is TGTGCCAGCAGCCCTCGAGACAGGGGGCCTGGGCAGTACTTC. Full variable domain (remainder filled in from reference TRBV13 and TRBJ2-7): AAGVIQSPRHLIKEKRETATLKCYPIPRHDTVYWYQQGPGQDPQFLISFYEKMQSDKGSIPDRFSAQQFSDYHSELNMSSLELGDSALYFCASSPRDRGPGQYFGPGTRLTVT.

The chain couples TRBV30 to TRBJ2-1; D unresolved. Trimming removed 6 bases at V and 3 bases at J, with 9 bases between. Germline V gene data show CDR1 as GTSNPN and CDR2 as SVGIG (reference sequence). CDR3 length: 12 residues. CDR3 DNA sequence: TGTGCCTGCGCGCGGATCTACAATGAGCAGTTCTTC. As protein: CACARIYNEQFF. Together with reference TRBV30 and TRBJ2-1, the CDR3 gives the full variable domain: SQTIHQWPATLVQPVGSPLSLECTVEGTSNPNLYWYRQAAGRGLQLLFYSVGIGQISSEVPQNLSASRPQDRQFILSSKKLLLSDSGFYLCACARIYNEQFFGPGTRLTVL.

The J gene is TRBJ2-1, the V gene TRBV27, with 11 bases matching TRBD2. The ends lost 7 bases at V and 5 bases at J; junction bases unmatched: 7. The CDR3 spans 15 residues. Germline-derived CDR1 and CDR2 are MNHEY and SMNVEV (reference sequence). The CDR3 sequence is CASTPGTSGDNEQFF. The CDR3 DNA sequence: TGTGCCAGCACCCCTGGGACTAGCGGAGACAATGAGCAGTTCTTC.

The chain combines TRBV7-3 with TRBJ2-1, with 11 bases matching TRBD2. This CDR3 comprises 15 residues. Trimming removed 5 bases from V and 5 bases from J; junction bases left unmatched: 5. CDR1 SGHTA and CDR2 FQGTGA come from the germline V gene. The CDR3 DNA reads TGTGCCAGCAGCCCACGACTAGCGGGAAACAATGAGCAGTTCTTC. Translating it yields CASSPRLAGNNEQFF.